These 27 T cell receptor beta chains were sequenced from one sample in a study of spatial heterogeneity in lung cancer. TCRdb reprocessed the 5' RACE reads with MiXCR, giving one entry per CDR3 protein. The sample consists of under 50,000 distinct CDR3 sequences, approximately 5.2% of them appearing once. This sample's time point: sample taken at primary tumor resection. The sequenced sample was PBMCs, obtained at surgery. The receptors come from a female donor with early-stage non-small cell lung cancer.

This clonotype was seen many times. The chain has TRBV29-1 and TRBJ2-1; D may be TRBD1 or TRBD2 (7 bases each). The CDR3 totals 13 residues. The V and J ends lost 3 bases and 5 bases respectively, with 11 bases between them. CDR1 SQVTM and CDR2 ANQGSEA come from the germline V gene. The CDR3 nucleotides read TGCAGCGTTGAGACAGGGAGGGACAATGAGCAGTTCTTC. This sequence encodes CSVETGRDNEQFF.

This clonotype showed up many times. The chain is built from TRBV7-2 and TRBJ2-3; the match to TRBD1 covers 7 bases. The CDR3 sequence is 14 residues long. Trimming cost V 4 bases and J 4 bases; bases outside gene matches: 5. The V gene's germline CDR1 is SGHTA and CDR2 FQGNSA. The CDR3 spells CASSSRQGPDTQYF. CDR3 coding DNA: TGTGCCAGCAGCTCACGACAGGGACCAGATACGCAGTATTTT. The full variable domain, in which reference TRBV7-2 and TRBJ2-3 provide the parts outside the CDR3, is GAGVSQSPSNKVTEKGKDVELRCDPISGHTALYWYRQSLGQGLEFLIYFQGNSAPDKSGLPSDRFSAERTGGSVSTLTIQRTQQEDSAVYLCASSSRQGPDTQYFGPGTRLTVL.

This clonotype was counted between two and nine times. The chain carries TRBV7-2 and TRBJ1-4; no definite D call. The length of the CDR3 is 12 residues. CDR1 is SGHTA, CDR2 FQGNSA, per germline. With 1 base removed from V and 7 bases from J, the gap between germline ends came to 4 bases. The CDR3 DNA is TGTGCCAGCAGCTTAGATCGTGAAAAACTGTTTTTT. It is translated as CASSLDREKLFF.

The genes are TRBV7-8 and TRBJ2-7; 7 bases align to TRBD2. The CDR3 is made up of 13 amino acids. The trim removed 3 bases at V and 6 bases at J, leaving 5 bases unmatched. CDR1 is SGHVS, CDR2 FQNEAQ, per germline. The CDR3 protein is CASSLRLASEQYF. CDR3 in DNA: TGTGCCAGCAGCTTGCGACTAGCCTCCGAGCAGTACTTC.

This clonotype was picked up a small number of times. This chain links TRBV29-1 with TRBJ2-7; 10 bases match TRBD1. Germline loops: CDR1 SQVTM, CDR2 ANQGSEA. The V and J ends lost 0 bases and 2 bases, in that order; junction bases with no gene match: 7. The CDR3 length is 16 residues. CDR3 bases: TGCAGCGTTGAAGATCCGGACAGGGGGACTCCCTACGAGCAGTACTTC. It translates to CSVEDPDRGTPYEQYF.

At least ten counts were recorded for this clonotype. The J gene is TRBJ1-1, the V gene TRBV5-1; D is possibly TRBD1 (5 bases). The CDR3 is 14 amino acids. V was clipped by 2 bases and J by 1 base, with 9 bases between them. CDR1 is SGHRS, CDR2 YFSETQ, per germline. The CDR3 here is CASSLSTANTEAFF. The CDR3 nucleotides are TGCGCCAGCAGCTTATCGACAGCGAACACTGAAGCTTTCTTT.

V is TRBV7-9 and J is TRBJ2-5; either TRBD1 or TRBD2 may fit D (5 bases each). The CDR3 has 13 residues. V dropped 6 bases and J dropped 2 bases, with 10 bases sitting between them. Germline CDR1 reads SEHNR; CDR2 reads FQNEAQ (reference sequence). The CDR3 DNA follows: TGTGCCAGCAGGAGGGACGTACAAGAGACCCAGTACTTC. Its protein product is CASRRDVQETQYF.

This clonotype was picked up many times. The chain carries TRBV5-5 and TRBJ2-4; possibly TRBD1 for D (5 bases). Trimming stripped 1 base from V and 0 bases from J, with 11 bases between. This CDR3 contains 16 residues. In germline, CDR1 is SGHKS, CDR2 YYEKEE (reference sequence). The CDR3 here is CASSLSAGLAKNIQYF. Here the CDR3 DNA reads TGTGCCAGCAGCTTGTCGGCAGGGCTAGCCAAAAACATTCAGTACTTC.

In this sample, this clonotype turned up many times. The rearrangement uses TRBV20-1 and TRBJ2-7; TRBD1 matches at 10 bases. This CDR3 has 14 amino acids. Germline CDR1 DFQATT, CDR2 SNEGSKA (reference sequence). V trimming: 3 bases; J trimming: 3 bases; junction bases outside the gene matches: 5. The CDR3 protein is CSARTGTGDYEQYF. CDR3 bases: TGCAGTGCTAGGACCGGGACAGGGGACTACGAGCAGTACTTC.

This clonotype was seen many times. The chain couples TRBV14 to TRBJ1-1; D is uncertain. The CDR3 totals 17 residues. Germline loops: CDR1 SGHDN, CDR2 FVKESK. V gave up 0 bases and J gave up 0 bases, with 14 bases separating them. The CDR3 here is CASSQDADGLLNTEAFF. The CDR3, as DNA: TGTGCCAGCAGCCAAGATGCGGACGGGCTACTGAACACTGAAGCTTTCTTT.

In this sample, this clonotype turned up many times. The CDR3 loop reads CASSLNRLGEYF. In DNA form, the CDR3 reads TGTGCCAGCAGCTTGAACCGACTGGGGGAGTACTTC. The V call is TRBV5-4, the J call TRBJ2-7; D may correspond to TRBD1 or TRBD2 (5 bases each). The CDR3 loop spans 12 amino acids. The germline CDR1 and CDR2 sequences are SGHNT and YYREEE (reference sequence). Trimming removed 1 base at V and 11 bases at J, with 13 bases between.

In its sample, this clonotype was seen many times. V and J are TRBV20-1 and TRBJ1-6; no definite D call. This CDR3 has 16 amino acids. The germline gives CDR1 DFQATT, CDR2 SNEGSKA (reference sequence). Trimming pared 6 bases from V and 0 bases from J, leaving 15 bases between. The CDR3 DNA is TGCAGTGCCAGGCAGAAAGTTTTCTCCTATAATTCACCCCTCCACTTT. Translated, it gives CSARQKVFSYNSPLHF.

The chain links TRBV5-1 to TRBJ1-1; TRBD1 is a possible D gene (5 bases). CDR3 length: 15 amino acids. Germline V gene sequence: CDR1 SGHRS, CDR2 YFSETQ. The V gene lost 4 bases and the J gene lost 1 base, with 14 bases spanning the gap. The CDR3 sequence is CASSRGQGTNTEAFF. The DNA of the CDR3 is TGCGCCAGCAGCCGAGGGCAGGGAACGAACACTGAAGCTTTCTTT. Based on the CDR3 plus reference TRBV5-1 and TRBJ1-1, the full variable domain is KAGVTQTPRYLIKTRGQQVTLSCSPISGHRSVSWYQQTPGQGLQFLFEYFSETQRNKGNFPGRFSGRQFSNSRSEMNVSTLELGDSALYLCASSRGQGTNTEAFFGQGTRLTVV.

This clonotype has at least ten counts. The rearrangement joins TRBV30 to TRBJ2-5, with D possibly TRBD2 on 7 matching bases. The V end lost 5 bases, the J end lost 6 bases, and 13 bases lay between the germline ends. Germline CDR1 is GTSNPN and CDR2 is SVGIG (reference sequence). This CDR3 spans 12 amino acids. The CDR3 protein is CAWEGGMKTQYF. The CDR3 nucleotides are TGTGCCTGGGAGGGGGGGATGAAGACCCAGTACTTC.

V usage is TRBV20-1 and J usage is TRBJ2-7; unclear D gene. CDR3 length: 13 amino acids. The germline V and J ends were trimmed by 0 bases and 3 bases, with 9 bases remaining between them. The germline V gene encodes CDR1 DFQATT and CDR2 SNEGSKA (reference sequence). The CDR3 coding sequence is TGCAGTGCTAGAGACACAGCGATCTACGAGCAGTACTTC. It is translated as CSARDTAIYEQYF.

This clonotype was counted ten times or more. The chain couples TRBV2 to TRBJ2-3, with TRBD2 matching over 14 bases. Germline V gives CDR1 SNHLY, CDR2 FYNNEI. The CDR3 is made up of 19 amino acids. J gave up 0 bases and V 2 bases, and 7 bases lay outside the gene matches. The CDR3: CASSELGTSGGTSTDTQYF. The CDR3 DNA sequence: TGTGCCAGCAGTGAATTGGGGACTAGCGGGGGAACTAGCACAGATACGCAGTATTTT.

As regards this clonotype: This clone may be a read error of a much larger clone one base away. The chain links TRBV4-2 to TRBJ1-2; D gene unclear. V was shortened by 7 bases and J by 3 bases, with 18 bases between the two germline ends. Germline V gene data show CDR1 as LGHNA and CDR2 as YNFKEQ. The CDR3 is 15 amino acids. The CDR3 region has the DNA TGTGCCAGCAACCAGGACGAGGGAGTGGACTATGGCTACACCTTC. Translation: CASNQDEGVDYGYTF.

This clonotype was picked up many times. CDR3: CAISERGAPTGELFF. CDR3 DNA: TGTGCCATCAGTGAGAGGGGGGCCCCCACCGGGGAGCTGTTTTTT. V usage is TRBV10-3 and J usage is TRBJ2-2, with D perhaps assigned TRBD1 or TRBD2 (6 bases each). Trimming shortened V by 2 bases and J by 4 bases, and 11 bases separated the two germline ends. Germline lookup yields CDR1 ENHRY and CDR2 SYGVKD. This CDR3 has 15 residues.

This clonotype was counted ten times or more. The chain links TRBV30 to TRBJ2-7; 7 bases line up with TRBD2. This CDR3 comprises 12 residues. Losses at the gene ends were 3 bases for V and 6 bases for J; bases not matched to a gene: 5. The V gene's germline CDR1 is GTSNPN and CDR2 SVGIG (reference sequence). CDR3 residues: CAWSSGGGEQYF. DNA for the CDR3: TGTGCCTGGAGCTCTGGGGGGGGCGAGCAGTACTTC.

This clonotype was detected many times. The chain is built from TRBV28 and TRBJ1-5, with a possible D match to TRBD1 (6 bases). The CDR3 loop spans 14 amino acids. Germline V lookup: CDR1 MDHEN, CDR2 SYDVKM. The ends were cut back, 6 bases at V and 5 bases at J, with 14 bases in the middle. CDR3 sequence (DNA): TGTGCCAGCAGGACCGCAGGGGTGGATCAGCCCCAGCATTTT. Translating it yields CASRTAGVDQPQHF.

Here the CDR3 DNA reads TGTGCCAGCACTAAGGGACAGGGGAACAACGATGAGCAGTTCTTC. Translating gives CASTKGQGNNDEQFF. The chain employs TRBV2 and TRBJ2-1; 10 positions match TRBD1. In germline, CDR1 is SNHLY, CDR2 FYNNEI. V lost 7 bases, J lost 8 bases, and 11 bases stayed unmatched. This CDR3 is 15 amino acids long.

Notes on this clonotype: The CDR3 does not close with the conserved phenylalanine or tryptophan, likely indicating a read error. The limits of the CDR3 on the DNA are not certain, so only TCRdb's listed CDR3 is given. The CDR3 sequence is CSARSHGAPFFS. This chain connects TRBV20-1 to TRBJ1-2; TRBD1 is the table's D call, not checked against the DNA. The CDR3 spans 12 amino acids, including both terminal residues. Per germline, CDR1 DFQATT and CDR2 SNEGSKA (reference sequence).

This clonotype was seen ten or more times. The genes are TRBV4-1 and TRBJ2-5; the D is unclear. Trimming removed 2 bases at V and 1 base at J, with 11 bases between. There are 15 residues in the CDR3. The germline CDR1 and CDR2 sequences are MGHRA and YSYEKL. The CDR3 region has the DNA TGCGCCAGCAGCCAACCCCGGGTAGCCCAAGAGACCCAGTACTTC. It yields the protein CASSQPRVAQETQYF.

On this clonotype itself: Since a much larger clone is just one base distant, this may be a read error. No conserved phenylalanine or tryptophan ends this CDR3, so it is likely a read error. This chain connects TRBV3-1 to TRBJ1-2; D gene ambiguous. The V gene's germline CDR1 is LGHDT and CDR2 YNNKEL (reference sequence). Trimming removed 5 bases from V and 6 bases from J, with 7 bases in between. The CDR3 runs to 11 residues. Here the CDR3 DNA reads TGTGCCAGCAGCGACGGACATGGCTACACCTGC. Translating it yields CASSDGHGYTC.

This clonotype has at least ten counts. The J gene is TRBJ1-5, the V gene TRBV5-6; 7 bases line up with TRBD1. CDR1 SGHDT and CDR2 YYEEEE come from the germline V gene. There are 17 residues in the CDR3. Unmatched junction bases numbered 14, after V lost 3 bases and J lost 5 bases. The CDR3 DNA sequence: TGTGCCAGCAGCTGGGGTGGGACAGCTCGGAGAGATCAGCCCCAGCATTTT. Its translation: CASSWGGTARRDQPQHF.

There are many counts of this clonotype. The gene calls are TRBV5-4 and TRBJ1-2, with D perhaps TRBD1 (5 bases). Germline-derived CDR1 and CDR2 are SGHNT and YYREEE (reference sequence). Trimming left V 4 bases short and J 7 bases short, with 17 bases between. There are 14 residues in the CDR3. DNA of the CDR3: TGTGCCAGCAGCCCTAGGCCCCGGGGGGTTGGCTACACCTTC. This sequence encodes CASSPRPRGVGYTF.

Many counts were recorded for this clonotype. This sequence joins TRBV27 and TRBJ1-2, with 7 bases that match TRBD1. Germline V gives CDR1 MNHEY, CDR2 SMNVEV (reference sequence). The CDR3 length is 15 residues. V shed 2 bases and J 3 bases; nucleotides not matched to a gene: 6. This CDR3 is CASSLAIGGDYGYTF. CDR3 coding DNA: TGTGCCAGCAGTTTAGCGATAGGGGGCGACTATGGCTACACCTTC.